The 5 T cell receptor beta chains below come from one sample, sequenced in a study of T cells after yellow fever vaccination. TCRdb passed the 5' RACE reads through MiXCR, listing each CDR3 protein once. Of approximately 450,000 distinct CDR3 sequences listed, roughly a sixth are singletons. The sample in question was PBMCs, obtained before the yellow fever booster vaccination. The receptors were sampled from a man younger than 35 who received the YFV17D yellow fever vaccine.

The chain links TRBV5-1 to TRBJ2-6; D remains unclear. From germline, CDR1 is SGHRS and CDR2 YFSETQ. Trimming took 1 base from V and 3 from J, leaving 8 bases between them. This CDR3 has 15 amino acids. Here the CDR3 reads CASSLLEVGANVLTF. For the CDR3, the DNA is TGCGCCAGCAGCTTGTTGGAAGTTGGGGCCAACGTCCTGACTTTC.

This clonotype has at least ten counts. The rearrangement links TRBV29-1 to TRBJ2-3, with a weak D call TRBD1 (6 bases). Germline assignment: CDR1 SQVTM and CDR2 ANQGSEA. Trimming took off 6 bases at V and 4 bases at J, with 14 bases between the two ends. The CDR3 spans 13 residues. The CDR3 reads CSVVQGHADTQYF. Written as DNA, the CDR3 is TGCAGCGTCGTACAGGGTCACGCAGATACGCAGTATTTT.

The genes are TRBV5-1 and TRBJ2-6, with a possible D match to TRBD2 (6 bases). The germline V gene has CDR1 SGHRS and CDR2 YFSETQ. The CDR3 extends over 17 amino acids. V was cut by 0 bases and J by 1 base, with 11 bases left in between. The CDR3 here is CASSLERGTSGANVLTF. The CDR3 bases are TGCGCCAGCAGCTTGGAGAGAGGGACTTCTGGGGCCAACGTCCTGACTTTC.

This clonotype has only a few counts. The chain uses TRBV9 and TRBJ2-3; D is unclear. Deletions cut 4 bases from V and 5 bases from J, with 20 bases between. The CDR3 consists of 16 residues. Germline V gives CDR1 SGDLS, CDR2 YYNGEE. CDR3 DNA sequence: TGTGCCAGCAGCACGGAAATTATGGGGTCTGAAGATACGCAGTATTTT. This codes for CASSTEIMGSEDTQYF.

The chain recombines TRBV6-5 with TRBJ1-2; D is possibly TRBD1 (6 bases). This CDR3 has 14 amino acids. With 6 bases removed from V and 3 bases from J, the gap between germline ends came to 14 bases. CDR1 and CDR2 from the germline V gene are MNHEY and SVGAGI. Here the CDR3 DNA reads TGTGCCAGCAGCGCGACAGGAGTCCACTATGGCTACACCTTC. This translates into CASSATGVHYGYTF.